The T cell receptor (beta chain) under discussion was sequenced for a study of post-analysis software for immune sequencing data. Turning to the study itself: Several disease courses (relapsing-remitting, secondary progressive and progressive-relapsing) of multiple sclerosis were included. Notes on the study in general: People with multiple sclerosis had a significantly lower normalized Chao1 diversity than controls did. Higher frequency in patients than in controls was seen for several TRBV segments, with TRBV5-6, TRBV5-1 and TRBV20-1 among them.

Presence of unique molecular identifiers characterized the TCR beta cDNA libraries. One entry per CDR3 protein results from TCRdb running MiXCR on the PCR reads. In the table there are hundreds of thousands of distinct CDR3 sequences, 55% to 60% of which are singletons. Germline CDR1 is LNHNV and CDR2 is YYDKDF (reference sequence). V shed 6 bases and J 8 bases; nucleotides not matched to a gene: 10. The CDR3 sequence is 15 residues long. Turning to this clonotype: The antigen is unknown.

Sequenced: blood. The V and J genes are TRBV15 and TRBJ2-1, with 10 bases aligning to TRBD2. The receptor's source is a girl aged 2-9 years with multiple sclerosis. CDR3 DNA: TGTGCCACCAGTAGATCGGGACTAGCGTCCCATGAGCAGTTCTTC. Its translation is CATSRSGLASHEQFF.